This TCR beta chain was found in a study of blood T cell repertoires in COVID-19. Across the whole study: Sites across the United States, Italy and Spain contributed samples from acute and convalescent COVID-19. The analysed material was cDNA or gDNA that came from T cells, B-cell-depleted T cells, or PBMCs.

In the original workflow: By means of reference gene primer amplification, nucleated cell counts were estimated. Libraries were prepared by immunoSEQ multiplex PCR; TCRdb keeps only in-frame clonotypes and omits some of them. V and J calls and clone size come straight from that table; D and trimming were deduced from the DNA. This table holds approximately 150,000 clones, around 78% found once. This CDR3 has 13 amino acids. Trimming took off 6 bases at V and 4 bases at J, with 12 bases between the two ends. Germline values: CDR1 MNHEY, CDR2 SMNVEV (reference sequence). The material sequenced was peripheral blood. This TCR was recovered from a woman in her sixties with acute or convalescent COVID-19. This chain connects TRBV27 to TRBJ1-1; no firm D call. In DNA form, the CDR3 reads TGTGCCAGCAGCCCCCCACAGCTCACTGAAGCTTTCTTT. Translation gives CASSPPQLTEAFF.